The 8 T cell receptor beta chains below come from one sample, sequenced in a study of molecular identifiers for immune sequencing clone quantification. In TCRdb, the PCR reads were re-called with MiXCR into one record per CDR3 protein. This repertoire shows about 630,000 distinct CDR3 sequences, around 25% found once; its top ten account for approximately 0.75%. Material: naive CD8+ T cells from blood, with Jurkat cell RNA spiked in. Indicated subset: FACS-sorted CD8+CD4-CCR7+CD45RA+ naive T cells. These receptors all stem from a human donor in good health. Some libraries in this study had Jurkat cell RNA spiked in.

This clonotype was seen ten or more times. The V gene is TRBV12-3 or TRBV12-4, the J gene TRBJ2-4; the D is unclear. There are 16 residues in the CDR3. Trimming left V 1 base short and J 2 bases short, with 12 bases between. CDR3 residues: CASSLGQGWSKNIQYF. CDR3 nucleotides: TGTGCCAGCAGTTTAGGGCAAGGCTGGTCCAAAAACATTCAGTACTTC.

The chain recombines TRBV7-6 with TRBJ2-1, with 12 nucleotides matching TRBD2. Trimming took 2 bases from V and 9 from J; bases not matched to a gene: 14. The CDR3 totals 18 residues. Germline values: CDR1 SGHVS, CDR2 FNYEAQ. CDR3 sequence reads: CASSLYGASGRAVIEQFF. In DNA, the CDR3 is TGTGCCAGCAGCTTATACGGGGCTAGCGGGAGGGCCGTTATTGAGCAGTTCTTC.

This clonotype was observed a single time. V and J are TRBV19 and TRBJ2-1; 16 bases line up with TRBD2. V shed 6 bases and J 3 bases; nucleotides not matched to a gene: 11. The CDR3 runs 19 residues. Germline CDR1 is LNHDA and CDR2 is SQIVND (reference sequence). The CDR3 region is CASRTGTGTSGRGYNEQFF. As DNA, the CDR3 is TGTGCCAGTAGGACCGGGACAGGGACTAGCGGGAGGGGCTACAATGAGCAGTTCTTC.

The sample holds a few counts of this clonotype. The gene calls are TRBV2 and TRBJ1-6; 7 bases map to TRBD1. The germline V gene has CDR1 SNHLY and CDR2 FYNNEI. CDR3 size: 14 residues. V lost 1 base, J lost 9 bases, and 3 bases stayed unmatched. Written as DNA, the CDR3 is TGTGCCAGCAGTGAAGGACAGGGCGTTTCACCCCTCCACTTT. Residues: CASSEGQGVSPLHF.

As concerns this clonotype: An end of the junction differs from the germline gene, which may be a read error. The J gene is TRBJ2-7, the V gene TRBV20-1; maybe TRBD2 (6 bases). Per the germline V gene, CDR1 is DFQATT and CDR2 is SNEGSKA (reference sequence). This CDR3 spans 14 amino acids. CDR3 nucleotide sequence: TGCGGTGCTAGATCCCGGACTAACTCCTACGAGCAGTACTTC. This gives the protein CGARSRTNSYEQYF.

Note on this clonotype: Possible read error: a much larger clone is one base away. The genes are TRBV20-1 and TRBJ2-7, with D maybe TRBD1 (7 bases). The CDR3 runs 13 residues. Deletions cut 2 bases from V and 3 bases from J, with 11 bases between. Germline CDR1 is DFQATT and CDR2 is SNEGSKA (reference sequence). CDR3 DNA: TGCAGTGCTAGACAGCAGGGGGGCTACGAGCAGTACTTC. Its protein product is CSARQQGGYEQYF.

This clonotype was observed a handful of times. This sequence joins TRBV7-2 and TRBJ1-6, with TRBD1 identical over 9 bases. Germline V lookup: CDR1 SGHTA, CDR2 FQGNSA. The junction had 12 bases not matched to a gene; V was cut back by 5 bases and J by 7 bases. This CDR3 comprises 17 residues. CDR3 sequence: CASSNLGTGPSNSPLHF. DNA for the CDR3: TGTGCCAGCAGCAATCTAGGGACAGGGCCTTCAAATTCACCCCTCCACTTT.

The genes are TRBV10-3 and TRBJ2-5; 12 bases match TRBD2. The CDR3 spans 18 residues. Germline CDR1 reads ENHRY; CDR2 reads SYGVKD. J gave up 3 bases and V 6 bases, and 14 bases lay outside the gene matches. CDR3 in amino acids: CAISADVGLAGGKETQYF. The CDR3 DNA reads TGTGCCATCAGCGCAGACGTGGGACTAGCGGGCGGTAAAGAGACCCAGTACTTC.